This T cell receptor beta chain was captured in a study of shared clonotypes between healthy human individuals (TCRdb year 2020). Regarding the study in general: The cohort comprised a couple of women and a few men aged 18 to 49 years. For each donor, CD4 naive and CD4 memory were each run on three plates, CD8 naive on two plates, and CD8 memory on one plate. The study deeply sequenced blood TCR repertoires of about 5 healthy adults to estimate repertoire size and the extent of clonotype sharing between individuals. To increase sequencing depth and limit assay-specific biases, TCR repertoire library preparation and sequencing were carried out by different laboratories using diverse techniques. Between about 0.8 and 9 billion PBMCs per donor were obtained by leukapheresis.

CD8 naive samples were CD45RO-negative cells positively selected for CCR7, giving a CD45RA+CCR7+ population that excluded TemRA cells. The donors were healthy, HIV-negative adults with no recently reported acute infections or vaccinations. Every donor was a Caucasian adult living in Nashville, Tennessee, USA. Blood was obtained by leukapheresis, after which PBMCs were separated by Ficoll-Histopaque density gradient centrifugation and cryopreserved in liquid nitrogen vapor phase. Purity and quantity of every magnetically sorted T cell population were checked by analytical flow cytometry. Each sorted fraction had its genomic DNA isolated and then quantified by UV absorbance on a Nanodrop 2000c. Findings and caveats that apply to the study as a whole: Rarefaction of sorted-subset datasets indicated incomplete sequencing despite the large sequencing depth. Estimated clonotype richness was generally larger for naive than for memory subsets. The genetic and exposure-history diversity represented was limited by the small number of donors. Pairwise subsampling indicated that sequencing depth was expected to affect the degree of clonotype sharing among donors. Sampling was restricted to blood, and TCR repertoires in tissues likely differ from the TCR repertoires found in blood. Compared with non-shared clonotypes, the clonotypes found in all four sorted-subset donors had higher generation probabilities. Sharing across a few donors was observed for around 5% of naive CD4, 3% to 4% of naive CD8, about 2.5% of memory CD4, and around 0.4% of memory CD8 clonotypes.

On this clone itself: Its antigen has not been determined. Base qualities are not provided; no much larger clone lies one nucleotide away.

Using the deep immunoSEQ assay, TCR CDR3 regions were amplified from genomic DNA by multiplex PCR. Genomic DNA extracted from each cell subset was distributed evenly over all wells of several immunoSEQ 96-well plates, and each plate served as one replicate. Each replicate PCR for sorted subsets received around 0.2 ug genomic DNA, equal to about 30,000 T cell genomes. Purified libraries were measured with a Qubit 3.0 fluorometer, size-checked on a Bioanalyzer 2100, and measured again with the KAPA Library Quantification kit. Every immunoSEQ 96-well plate was sequenced on a separate single-read 150-cycle Illumina NextSeq 550 flow cell. In the authors' own workflow: Because the immunoSEQ output included only junctional sequences and no quality scores, the filtering could not be the same as the filtering used for full-length reads. Sequences were annotated with PyIR, a Python wrapper for IgBLAST v1.9, using IMGT germline references to assign V/J genes and CDR3. Reads with weak V/J assignments (E-value above 1e-6), missing CDR3, stop codons, out-of-frame junctions, or ambiguous translated residues were removed. V3J clonotypes were defined as sequences sharing the same inferred V gene, J gene, and CDR3 amino acid sequence. To compute the percentage overlap between repertoires, the number of shared unique clonotypes was divided by the size of the smaller repertoire. RTK rarefaction, the Chao1 estimator, and Recon v2.1 estimates of unobserved clonotypes were used to assess repertoire richness. Generation probabilities for all TCRbeta clonotypes obtained by the gDNA method from several donors were computed using OLGA. Drawn from immuneACCESS, this table holds only the in-frame rearrangements with V and J called that TCRdb kept. Clones are partly lost; checked studies trace under half to an unresolved V gene and leave the rest unexplained. Clone size and the V and J calls come from that table; the DNA yielded D and trimming. Across this sample there are 600,000 or so clones, with 85% to 95% seen only once. The top ten clonotypes cover 0.11% of the sample.

CDR1 and CDR2, looked up from the germline V gene (reference sequence), are PRHDT and FYEKMQ. At the junction V is shortened by 4 bases and J by 2 bases, with 4 bases in between. From cysteine to phenylalanine, the CDR3 is 12 amino acids long. The DNA shown is the 36-base CDR3, in frame from base 1. The sequence came from a woman in her 30s in good health. The source material was naive CD8+ T cells sorted from blood. In the paper's terms, the cell subset or site label means: CD45RA+CCR7+. The sequence is built from TRBV13 and TRBJ2-3; no D gene is confidently identified. The encoded CDR3 is CASSSNTDTQYF. The base sequence is TGTGCCAGCAGCTCAAACACAGATACGCAGTATTTT.